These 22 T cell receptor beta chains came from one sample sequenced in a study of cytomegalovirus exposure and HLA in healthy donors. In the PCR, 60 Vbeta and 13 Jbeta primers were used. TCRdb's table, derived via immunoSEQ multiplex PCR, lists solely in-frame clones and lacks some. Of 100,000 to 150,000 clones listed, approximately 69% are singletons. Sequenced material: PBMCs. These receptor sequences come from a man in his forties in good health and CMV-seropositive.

The CDR3 DNA sequence: TGTGCCAGCAGAAGTCTCGTGGCAGGCAACTATGGCTACACCTTC. This sequence encodes CASRSLVAGNYGYTF. The chain recombines TRBV27 with TRBJ1-2, with D hard to call. Trimming stripped 6 bases from V and 2 bases from J, with 16 bases between. CDR3 length: 15 amino acids. The germline V gene has CDR1 MNHEY and CDR2 SMNVEV (reference sequence).

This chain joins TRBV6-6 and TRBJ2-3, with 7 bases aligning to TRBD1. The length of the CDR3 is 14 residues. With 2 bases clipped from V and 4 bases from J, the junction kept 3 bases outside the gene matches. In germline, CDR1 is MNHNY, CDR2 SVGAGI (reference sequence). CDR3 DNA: TGTGCCAGCAGTTACCCCGGACAGGCAGATACGCAGTATTTT. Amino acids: CASSYPGQADTQYF.

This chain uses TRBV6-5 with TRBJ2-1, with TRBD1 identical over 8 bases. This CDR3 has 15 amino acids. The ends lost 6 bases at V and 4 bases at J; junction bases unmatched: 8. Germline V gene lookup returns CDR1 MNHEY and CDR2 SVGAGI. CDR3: CASSTTGDGYNEQFF. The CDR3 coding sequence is TGTGCCAGCAGCACGACAGGGGATGGATACAATGAGCAGTTCTTC.

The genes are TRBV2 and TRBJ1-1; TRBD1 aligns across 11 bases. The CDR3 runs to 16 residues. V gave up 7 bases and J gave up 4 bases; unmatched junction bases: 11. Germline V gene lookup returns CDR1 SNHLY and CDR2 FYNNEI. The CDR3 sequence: CASKGQGGQMGTEAFF. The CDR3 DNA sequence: TGTGCCAGCAAGGGACAGGGGGGCCAGATGGGCACTGAAGCTTTCTTT.

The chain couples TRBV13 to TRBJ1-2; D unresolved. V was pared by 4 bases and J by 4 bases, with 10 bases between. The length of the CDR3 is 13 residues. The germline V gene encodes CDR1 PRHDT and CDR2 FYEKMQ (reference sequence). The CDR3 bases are TGTGCCAGCAGCTCGGAGGGCTCCTATGGCTACACCTTC. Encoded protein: CASSSEGSYGYTF.

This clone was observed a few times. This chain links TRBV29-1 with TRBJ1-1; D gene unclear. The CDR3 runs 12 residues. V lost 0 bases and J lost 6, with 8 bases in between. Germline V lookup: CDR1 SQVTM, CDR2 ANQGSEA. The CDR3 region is CSVEDRRAEAFF. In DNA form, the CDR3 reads TGCAGCGTTGAAGATCGGAGGGCTGAAGCTTTCTTT.

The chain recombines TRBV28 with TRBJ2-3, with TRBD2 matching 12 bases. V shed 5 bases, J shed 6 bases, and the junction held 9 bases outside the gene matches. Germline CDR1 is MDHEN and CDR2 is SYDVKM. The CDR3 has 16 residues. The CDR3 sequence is CASSLLTSGRWDTQYF. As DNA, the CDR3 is TGTGCCAGCAGTCTTTTGACTAGCGGGAGATGGGATACGCAGTATTTT. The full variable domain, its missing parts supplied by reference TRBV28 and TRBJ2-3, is DVKVTQSSRYLVKRTGEKVFLECVQDMDHENMFWYRQDPGLGLRLIYFSYDVKMKEKGDIPEGYSVSREKKERFSLILESASTNQTSMYLCASSLLTSGRWDTQYFGPGTRLTVL.

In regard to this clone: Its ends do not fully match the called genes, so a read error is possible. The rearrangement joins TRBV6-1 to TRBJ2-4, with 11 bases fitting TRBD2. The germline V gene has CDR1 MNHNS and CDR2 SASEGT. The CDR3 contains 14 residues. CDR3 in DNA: TGTGCCAGCAGTGACGGAATATTTAGCGGGGGGGTGAACTTC. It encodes CASSDGIFSGGVNF.

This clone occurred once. The DNA of the CDR3 is TGTGCCAGCAGCCGATCGGGACAGGGGAACACTGAAGCTTTCTTT. Translated: CASSRSGQGNTEAFF. The rearrangement joins TRBV4-2 to TRBJ1-1, with 9 bases that match TRBD1. CDR1 and CDR2 (germline): LGHNA, YNFKEQ. V shed 4 bases and J 1 base; nucleotides not matched to a gene: 4. The CDR3 has 15 residues.

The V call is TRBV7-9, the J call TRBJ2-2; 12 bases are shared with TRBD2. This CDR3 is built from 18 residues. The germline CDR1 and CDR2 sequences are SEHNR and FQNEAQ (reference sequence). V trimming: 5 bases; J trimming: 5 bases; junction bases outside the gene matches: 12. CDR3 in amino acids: CASSPRLAGAARTGELFF. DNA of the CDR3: TGTGCCAGCAGCCCTAGACTAGCGGGAGCCGCGAGGACCGGGGAGCTGTTTTTT.

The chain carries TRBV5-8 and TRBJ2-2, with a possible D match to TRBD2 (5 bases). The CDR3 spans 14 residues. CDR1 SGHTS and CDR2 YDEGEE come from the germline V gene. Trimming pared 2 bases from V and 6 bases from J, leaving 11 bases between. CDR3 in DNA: TGTGCCAGCAGCTTTATCAAGGAGGCCGGGGAGCTGTTTTTT. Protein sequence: CASSFIKEAGELFF.

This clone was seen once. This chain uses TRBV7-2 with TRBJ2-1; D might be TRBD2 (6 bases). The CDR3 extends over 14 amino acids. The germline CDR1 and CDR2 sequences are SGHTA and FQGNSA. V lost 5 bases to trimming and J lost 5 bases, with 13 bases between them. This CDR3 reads CASSNMGGDNEQFF. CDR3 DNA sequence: TGTGCCAGCAGCAACATGGGCGGGGACAATGAGCAGTTCTTC.

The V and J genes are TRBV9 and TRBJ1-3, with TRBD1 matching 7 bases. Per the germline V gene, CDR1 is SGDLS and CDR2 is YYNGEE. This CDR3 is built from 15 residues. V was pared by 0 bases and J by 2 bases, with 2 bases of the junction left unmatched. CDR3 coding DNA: TGTGCCAGCAGCGTAGTAGGGGGCGCTGGAAACACCATATATTTT. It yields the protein CASSVVGGAGNTIYF.

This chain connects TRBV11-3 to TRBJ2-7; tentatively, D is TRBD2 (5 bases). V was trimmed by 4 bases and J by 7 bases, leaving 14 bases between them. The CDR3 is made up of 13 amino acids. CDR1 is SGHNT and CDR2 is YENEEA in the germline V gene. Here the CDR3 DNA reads TGTGCCAGCAGCTCCCGGGGAGAAGGGGAGCAGTACTTC. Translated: CASSSRGEGEQYF.

CDR3 protein: CASSLSWGEETQYF. The DNA of the CDR3 is TGTGCCAGCAGTTTATCATGGGGGGAAGAGACCCAGTACTTC. The chain combines TRBV27 with TRBJ2-5; possible D gene TRBD2, 6 bases. The ends were cut back, 0 bases at V and 3 bases at J, with 8 bases in the middle. The length of the CDR3 is 14 residues. CDR1 and CDR2 (germline): MNHEY, SMNVEV (reference sequence).

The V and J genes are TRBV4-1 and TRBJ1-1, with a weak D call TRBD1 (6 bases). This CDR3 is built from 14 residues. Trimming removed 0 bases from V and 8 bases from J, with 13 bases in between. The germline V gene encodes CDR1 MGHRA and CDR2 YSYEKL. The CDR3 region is CASSQENRVGEAFF. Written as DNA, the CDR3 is TGCGCCAGCAGCCAAGAGAACAGGGTCGGGGAAGCTTTCTTT.

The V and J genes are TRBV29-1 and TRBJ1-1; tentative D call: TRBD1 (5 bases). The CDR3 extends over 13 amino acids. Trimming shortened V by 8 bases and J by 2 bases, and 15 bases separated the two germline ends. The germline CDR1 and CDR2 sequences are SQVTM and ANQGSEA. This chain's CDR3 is CSYPGTGNTEAFF. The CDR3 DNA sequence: TGCAGCTACCCCGGGACTGGAAACACTGAAGCTTTCTTT. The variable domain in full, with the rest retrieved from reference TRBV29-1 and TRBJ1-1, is SAVISQKPSRDICQRGTSLTIQCQVDSQVTMMFWYRQQPGQSLTLIATANQGSEATYESGFVIDKFPISRPNLTFSTLTVSNMSPEDSSIYLCSYPGTGNTEAFFGQGTRLTVV.

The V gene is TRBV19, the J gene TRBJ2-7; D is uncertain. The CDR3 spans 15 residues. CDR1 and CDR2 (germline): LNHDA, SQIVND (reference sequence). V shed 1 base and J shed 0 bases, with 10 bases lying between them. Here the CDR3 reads CASSIGPASSYEQYF. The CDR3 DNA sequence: TGTGCCAGTAGTATAGGGCCCGCAAGCTCCTACGAGCAGTACTTC.

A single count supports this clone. CDR3 nucleotides: TGCGCCAGCAGCCTGGGGACTAGCGGGACTACCTACGAGCAGTACTTC. Encoded protein: CASSLGTSGTTYEQYF. The chain is built from TRBV5-1 and TRBJ2-5; 13 bases are shared with TRBD2. The last part of the DNA fits TRBJ2-7 better; the J call may be wrong. The CDR3 contains 16 residues. CDR1 is SGHRS and CDR2 is YFSETQ in the germline V gene.

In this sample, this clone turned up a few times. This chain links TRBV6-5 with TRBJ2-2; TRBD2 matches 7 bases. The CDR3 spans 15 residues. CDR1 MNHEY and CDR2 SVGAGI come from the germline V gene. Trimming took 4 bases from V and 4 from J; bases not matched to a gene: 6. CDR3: CASSLSGAGTGELFF. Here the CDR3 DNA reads TGTGCCAGCAGTTTGAGCGGGGCGGGCACCGGGGAGCTGTTTTTT.

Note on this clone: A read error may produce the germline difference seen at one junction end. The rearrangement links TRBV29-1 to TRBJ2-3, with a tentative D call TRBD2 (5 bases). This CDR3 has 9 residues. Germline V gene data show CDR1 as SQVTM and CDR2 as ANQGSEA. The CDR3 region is CSVEDGIDF. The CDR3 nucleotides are TGCAGCGTTGAAGACGGGATTGATTTT.

CDR3 residues: CASSLGRGNQPQHF. The CDR3 nucleotides are TGTGCCAGCAGCTTAGGCAGGGGGAATCAGCCCCAGCATTTT. The V call is TRBV7-6, the J call TRBJ1-5; 7 bases line up with TRBD1. Trimming at V came to 1 base and at J to 4 bases, leaving 1 base not matched to a gene. CDR3 size: 14 residues. Germline CDR1 is SGHVS and CDR2 is FNYEAQ.